What follows are 26 T cell receptor beta chains derived from one specimen sequenced in a study of blood T cell repertoires in COVID-19. Sequenced by immunoSEQ multiplex PCR; TCRdb stores in-frame clones only, minus some. Here the sample spans under 85,000 clones, approximately 83% being singletons. Sample: peripheral blood. The receptors stem from a human donor in a cohort sampled during active COVID-19.

This chain connects TRBV6-5 to TRBJ1-4; D is possibly TRBD1 (5 bases). V was trimmed by 6 bases and J by 3 bases, leaving 11 bases between them. The CDR3 extends over 14 amino acids. Germline assignment: CDR1 MNHEY and CDR2 SVGAGI. The CDR3 DNA is TGTGCCAGCAGGATAGGGGCGGCTAATGAAAAACTGTTTTTT. Protein product: CASRIGAANEKLFF.

The rearrangement joins TRBV6-2 or TRBV6-3 to TRBJ1-2; 7 nucleotides agree with TRBD1. V dropped 4 bases and J dropped 1; count of bases not matched to a gene: 15. Germline assignment: CDR1 MNHEY and CDR2 SVGEGT. The CDR3 length is 18 residues. CDR3 sequence reads: CASSSTTHRTGNNYGYTF. CDR3 nucleotides: TGTGCCAGCAGTTCCACCACACATCGGACAGGAAATAACTATGGCTACACCTTC.

This clone was seen a single time. This chain uses TRBV5-4 with TRBJ2-4; 7 nucleotides line up with TRBD1. CDR3 length equals 14 residues. Trimming took 4 bases from V and 9 from J; bases not matched to a gene: 10. CDR1 SGHNT and CDR2 YYREEE come from the germline V gene (reference sequence). In DNA form, the CDR3 reads TGTGCCAGCAGCCTAATAACAGGGGCGAGCATTCAGTACTTC. Translation gives CASSLITGASIQYF.

The chain uses TRBV6-1 and TRBJ1-6, with 8 bases matching TRBD1. Germline CDR1 is MNHNS and CDR2 is SASEGT. V lost 4 bases, J lost 4 bases, and 9 bases stayed unmatched. The CDR3 runs 17 residues. The CDR3 protein is CASSVDAGTGYNSPLHF. Here the CDR3 DNA reads TGTGCCAGCAGTGTGGACGCCGGGACAGGTTATAATTCACCCCTCCACTTT.

The chain recombines TRBV3-1 (or the pseudogene TRBV3-2) with TRBJ2-1; 11 positions agree with TRBD2. This CDR3 is built from 14 residues. V shed 4 bases and J 10 bases; nucleotides not matched to a gene: 6. The germline V gene encodes CDR1 LGHDT and CDR2 YNNKEL (reference sequence). The CDR3 sequence: CASSPLAGAREQFF. In DNA, the CDR3 is TGTGCCAGCAGCCCACTAGCGGGGGCTCGAGAGCAGTTCTTC.

This chain links TRBV30 with TRBJ1-2, with D possibly TRBD1 on 5 matching bases. V gave up 5 bases and J gave up 10 bases, with 14 bases separating them. CDR1 and CDR2 from the germline V gene are GTSNPN and SVGIG (reference sequence). The CDR3 is 11 residues long. CDR3 coding DNA: TGTGCCTGGGTGATGGGGGGGTCCTACACCTTC. Protein sequence: CAWVMGGSYTF. Looking up the rest from reference TRBV30 and TRBJ1-2 gives the full variable domain: SQTIHQWPATLVQPVGSPLSLECTVEGTSNPNLYWYRQAAGRGLQLLFYSVGIGQISSEVPQNLSASRPQDRQFILSSKKLLLSDSGFYLCAWVMGGSYTFGSGTRLTVV.

The gene calls are TRBV5-6 and TRBJ2-3, with 9 nucleotides matching TRBD2. This CDR3 contains 15 residues. Germline V lookup: CDR1 SGHDT, CDR2 YYEEEE. V trimming: 2 bases; J trimming: 2 bases; junction bases outside the gene matches: 3. The CDR3 spells CASSLASGATDTQYF. The CDR3 DNA reads as TGTGCCAGCAGCTTAGCTAGCGGGGCCACAGATACGCAGTATTTT.

The genes are TRBV10-3 and TRBJ2-2; 15 bases are a match to TRBD2. The V gene's germline CDR1 is ENHRY and CDR2 SYGVKD. This CDR3 has 16 amino acids. V shed 7 bases and J 3 bases; nucleotides not matched to a gene: 3. The CDR3 loop is CAINGLAGGDTGELFF. The CDR3 coding sequence is TGTGCCATCAATGGACTAGCGGGGGGGGACACCGGGGAGCTGTTTTTT.

V is TRBV5-1 and J is TRBJ2-1; 13 bases map to TRBD2. Germline loops: CDR1 SGHRS, CDR2 YFSETQ. This CDR3 has 15 residues. V dropped 5 bases and J dropped 8; count of bases not matched to a gene: 7. The CDR3 is CASRLAGGPLDEQFF. CDR3 DNA sequence: TGCGCCAGCAGACTAGCGGGGGGGCCATTGGATGAGCAGTTCTTC.

The rearrangement joins TRBV11-2 to TRBJ2-4, with 8 bases lining up with TRBD1. The V gene's germline CDR1 is SGHAT and CDR2 FQNNGV. V lost 0 bases to trimming and J lost 6 bases; unmatched junction nucleotides: 4. The CDR3 has 15 residues. CDR3 coding DNA: TGTGCCAGCAGCTTAGACAGGGGGCGGGGAAACATTCAGTACTTC. Its protein product is CASSLDRGRGNIQYF.

The chain couples TRBV4-2 to TRBJ2-3, with 14 bases identical to TRBD2. This CDR3 is built from 20 residues. The germline CDR1 and CDR2 sequences are LGHNA and YNFKEQ. The V gene end was trimmed by 3 bases and the J gene end by 3 bases; junction bases not matched to a gene: 14. The CDR3 DNA reads TGTGCCAGCAGCCAGAGTCGGAGACTAGCGGGGGGGCAGGGGACAGATACGCAGTATTTT. It translates to CASSQSRRLAGGQGTDTQYF.

Concerning this clone: Relative to the germline gene, one junction end is altered; a read error may explain this. The chain uses TRBV2 and TRBJ1-6; TRBD1 agrees at 7 bases. The CDR3 loop spans 15 amino acids. CDR1 SNHLY and CDR2 FYNNEI come from the germline V gene. CDR3: CASREGTVTNSPLHF. Written as DNA, the CDR3 is TGTGCCAGCAGAGAAGGGACAGTTACCAATTCACCCCTCCACTTT.

The chain is built from TRBV6-1 and TRBJ1-4; 11 bases map to TRBD1. This CDR3 comprises 16 residues. Unmatched junction bases numbered 5, after V lost 0 bases and J lost 8 bases. From germline, CDR1 is MNHNS and CDR2 SASEGT. The DNA for the CDR3 is TGTGCCAGCAGTGAAGCCGGCCGGGACAGGGGGGAAAAACTGTTTTTT. Its translation: CASSEAGRDRGEKLFF.

The V gene is TRBV7-3, the J gene TRBJ1-1; unclear D gene. The germline V and J ends were trimmed by 2 bases and 0 bases, with 7 bases remaining between them. Per the germline V gene, CDR1 is SGHTA and CDR2 is FQGTGA. This CDR3 has 14 residues. CDR3 DNA sequence: TGTGCCAGCAGCTTAGCGGGCATGAACACTGAAGCTTTCTTT. It translates to CASSLAGMNTEAFF.

The gene calls are TRBV30 and TRBJ2-7; the D gene is possibly TRBD2 (5 bases). V was trimmed by 8 bases and J by 0 bases, leaving 11 bases between them. CDR1 is GTSNPN, CDR2 SVGIG, per germline (reference sequence). The CDR3 extends over 12 amino acids. CDR3 in DNA: TGTGCCGCGGGTGACTACTCCTACGAGCAGTACTTC. This encodes CAAGDYSYEQYF.

V and J are TRBV18 and TRBJ2-5, with TRBD2 identical over 13 bases. The CDR3 consists of 15 residues. CDR1 and CDR2 (germline): KGHSH, LQKENI. After removal of 6 bases from V and 2 bases from J, the junction contained 3 bases not matched to a gene. The CDR3: CASSGTSGTQETQYF. The DNA of the CDR3 is TGTGCCAGCTCCGGGACTAGCGGGACACAAGAGACCCAGTACTTC.

The chain employs TRBV4-1 and TRBJ2-1, with 13 bases matching TRBD2. V dropped 2 bases and J dropped 8; count of bases not matched to a gene: 3. The CDR3 runs to 15 residues. Germline V gives CDR1 MGHRA, CDR2 YSYEKL. CDR3 region: CASSQTSGGAYEQFF. The DNA of the CDR3 is TGCGCCAGCAGCCAAACTAGCGGGGGGGCCTATGAGCAGTTCTTC.

The chain joins TRBV10-1 to TRBJ1-2; weak D call: TRBD1 (5 bases). Germline loops: CDR1 WNHNN, CDR2 SYGVQD (reference sequence). V lost 3 bases, J lost 10 bases, and 9 bases lay in between. The CDR3 spans 11 residues. CDR3 amino acids: CASSEQVAYTF. The CDR3, as DNA: TGCGCCAGCAGTGAACAGGTAGCCTACACCTTC.

The V and J genes are TRBV5-5 and TRBJ1-2; TRBD1 is a possible D gene (6 bases). V was cut by 0 bases and J by 4 bases, with 13 bases left in between. This CDR3 has 15 residues. Looked up from germline, CDR1 is SGHKS and CDR2 is YYEKEE (reference sequence). This CDR3 is CASSLAVGGAYGYTF. CDR3 nucleotides: TGTGCCAGCAGCTTGGCGGTGGGGGGGGCCTATGGCTACACCTTC. Variable domain in full (rest from reference TRBV5-5 and TRBJ1-2): DAGVTQSPTHLIKTRGQQVTLRCSPISGHKSVSWYQQVLGQGPQFIFQYYEKEERGRGNFPDRFSARQFPNYSSELNVNALLLGDSALYLCASSLAVGGAYGYTFGSGTRLTVV.

This clone was recorded a few times. The CDR3 nucleotides are TGTGCCAGCAGCGCCGGGACAGGATACGAGCAGTACTTC. Its translation: CASSAGTGYEQYF. The gene calls are TRBV7-9 and TRBJ2-7; 8 bases match TRBD1. V was clipped by 5 bases and J by 4 bases; unmatched bases: 4. This CDR3 spans 13 amino acids. CDR1 is SEHNR and CDR2 is FQNEAQ in the germline V gene (reference sequence).

This clone has just one count. The V call is TRBV5-5, the J call TRBJ2-1; tentatively, D is TRBD1 (5 bases). Trimming left V 1 base short and J 2 bases short, with 13 bases between. Per germline, CDR1 SGHKS and CDR2 YYEKEE (reference sequence). The CDR3 loop spans 16 amino acids. The CDR3 nucleotides are TGTGCCAGCAGCTTGTTTGGGGCAGGAACCTACAATGAGCAGTTCTTC. Protein sequence: CASSLFGAGTYNEQFF.

Comments on this clone: One junction end disagrees with the germline gene, perhaps due to a read error. J is TRBJ2-7 and V is TRBV30, with 8 bases matching TRBD1. Germline CDR1 reads GTSNPN; CDR2 reads SVGIG (reference sequence). The CDR3 is 12 residues long. The CDR3 reads CARSTQGGEQYF. The CDR3, as DNA: TGTGCCCGGAGCACACAGGGGGGCGAGCAGTACTTC.

The rearrangement uses TRBV28 and TRBJ2-1; TRBD1 matches at 7 bases. The CDR3 totals 15 residues. Germline-derived CDR1 and CDR2 are MDHEN and SYDVKM. J lost 9 bases, V lost 5 bases, and 13 bases had no gene match. The CDR3 bases are TGTGCCAGCAGTCCCCGGGACAGACCAGCAGGTGAGCAGTTCTTC. Translated, it gives CASSPRDRPAGEQFF.

The rearrangement joins TRBV7-8 to TRBJ2-7; 9 bases map to TRBD1. Per germline, CDR1 SGHVS and CDR2 FQNEAQ. V gave up 2 bases and J gave up 1 base; unmatched junction bases: 6. This CDR3 spans 16 amino acids. The chain's CDR3 is CASSLKPGQGSYEQYF. CDR3 DNA sequence: TGTGCCAGCAGCTTAAAGCCGGGACAGGGTTCCTACGAGCAGTACTTC.

This clone has only a few counts. V is TRBV27 and J is TRBJ1-6; D is possibly TRBD1 (5 bases). Looked up from germline, CDR1 is MNHEY and CDR2 is SMNVEV (reference sequence). This CDR3 is built from 16 residues. The V end was cut by 4 bases, the J end by 5 bases, with 15 bases between. The CDR3 is CASSSTPRGDNSPLHF. CDR3 in DNA: TGTGCCAGCAGTTCAACCCCCCGGGGGGATAATTCACCCCTCCACTTT.

The chain recombines TRBV12-3 or TRBV12-4 with TRBJ2-7; D call uncertain. This CDR3 spans 12 amino acids. Trimming removed 2 bases at V and 2 bases at J, with 4 bases between. This chain's CDR3 is CASSLNTYEQYF. The CDR3 bases are TGTGCCAGCAGTTTAAACACCTACGAGCAGTACTTC.